The TCR beta chain described here comes from a study of Graves' ophthalmopathy and Graves' hyperthyroidism. Regarding this clonotype: What it recognizes is unknown.

Findings of the study overall: Both a 70.59% sensitivity and a roughly 72% specificity characterized the model's predictions of ophthalmopathy progression.

Aged 18 to 65, hyperthyroidism patients had new diagnoses of under 2 months' duration. Ineligible for inclusion were patients with other autoimmune diseases, uncontrolled infections, pregnancy or lactation. Germline assignment: CDR1 SGHRS and CDR2 YFSETQ. The length of the CDR3 is 14 residues. Trimming stripped 7 bases from V and 3 bases from J, with 16 bases between. RNA transcripts were the source from which TCR beta CDR3 regions were amplified. After a first-round RT-PCR with HTBI primers, a second-round multiplex PCR was run. In TCRdb, the multiplex PCR reads were re-called with MiXCR into one record per CDR3 protein. The sample lists hundreds of thousands of distinct CDR3 sequences; over 15% were seen once.

Specimen: peripheral blood. The receptor was isolated from a woman aged 18-29 years with stable Graves' hyperthyroidism. The rearrangement uses TRBV5-1 and TRBJ1-1; D remains ambiguous. In nucleotides, the CDR3 is TGCGCCAGCGCCTCAATGGGCGGCTACACTGAAGCTTTCTTT. Amino acids: CASASMGGYTEAFF.